What follows describes a single T cell receptor beta chain. Using immunoSEQ multiplex PCR, the repertoire was profiled, and TCRdb retains in-frame clones only, with some absent. The repertoire holds hundreds of thousands of clones, with 95% as singletons. This sample was included in a study of shared T cell receptors in the human thymus. Between the trimmed V and J ends, which lost 2 bases and 5 bases, there was a span of 10 bases. The CDR3 is 13 amino acids. Per the germline V gene, CDR1 is SGHTA and CDR2 is FQGNSA. The TCR was taken from a human donor. The source material was thymocytes. This chain links TRBV7-2 with TRBJ2-7; D uncertain. As DNA, the CDR3 is TGTGCCAGCAGCTTATATTCATCGGACGAGCAGTACTTC. Protein product: CASSLYSSDEQYF.